This T cell receptor beta chain was obtained from a study of Graves' ophthalmopathy and Graves' hyperthyroidism. Study summary: No treatment had been given when peripheral blood was collected at initial diagnosis.

Turning to this clonotype: The antigen remains unidentified.

Findings and caveats of the study: Ophthalmopathy progression cases were predicted by the model with approximately 71% sensitivity and 72.22% specificity.

CDR3 regions of TCR beta were amplified from RNA transcripts. An opening RT-PCR round employed HTBI primers and preceded a second-round multiplex PCR. One entry per CDR3 protein, called by TCRdb with MiXCR from the multiplex PCR reads. The sample consists of about 620,000 distinct CDR3 sequences, 22% of them appearing once. The CDR3 loop spans 14 amino acids. In germline, CDR1 is LGHNA, CDR2 YNFKEQ. V was clipped by 2 bases and J by 1 base, with 9 bases between them. Enrollment excluded any patients with other autoimmune diseases, uncontrolled infections, pregnancy or lactation. This TCR came from a woman younger than 35 with stable Graves' hyperthyroidism. Some clones in this sample may be carry-over from other donors' samples. The sequencing sample was made of peripheral blood. The rearrangement joins TRBV4-2 to TRBJ2-7, with D hard to call. The CDR3 bases are TGTGCCAGCAGCCAACACTATTCTTCCTACGAGCAGTACTTC. This translates into CASSQHYSSYEQYF.